The 18 T cell receptor beta chains in this list originate from one sample, sequenced in a study of graft-versus-host responses after intestinal transplantation. Libraries were prepared by immunoSEQ multiplex PCR; TCRdb keeps only in-frame clonotypes and omits some of them. Of some 85,000 clones in the sample, 80% to 90% were seen once. Antigens for these TCRs are unknown. The sample in question was unstimulated CD8+ T cells sorted from spleen or lymph node cells, obtained before transplant. These receptors all stem from a human donor who was the organ donor for an intestinal transplant.

CDR3 protein: CASSLSALAGTGELFF. CDR3 coding DNA: TGTGCCAGCAGTTTATCGGCCCTCGCCGGGACCGGGGAGCTGTTTTTT. This chain joins TRBV27 and TRBJ2-2, with D unclear. Per the germline V gene, CDR1 is MNHEY and CDR2 is SMNVEV (reference sequence). V lost 0 bases and J lost 5, with 13 bases in between. The CDR3 is 16 residues long.

In regard to this clone: Distinct nucleotide sequences in the sample also encode this CDR3. The chain couples TRBV20-1 to TRBJ2-7; no clear D. The CDR3 consists of 11 residues. Per the germline V gene, CDR1 is DFQATT and CDR2 is SNEGSKA (reference sequence). Between the trimmed V and J ends, which lost 0 bases and 7 bases, there was a span of 7 bases. This CDR3 is CSARDNREQYF. CDR3 DNA sequence: TGCAGTGCTAGAGATAATAGGGAGCAGTACTTC.

The DNA for the CDR3 is TGCGCCAGCAGCTCGGAGCCGGTGGCAGATACGCAGTATTTT. Translating it yields CASSSEPVADTQYF. The V call is TRBV5-1, the J call TRBJ2-3; no firm D call. Trimming cost V 3 bases and J 4 bases, with 12 bases left between them. This CDR3 has 14 amino acids. Germline CDR1 is SGHRS and CDR2 is YFSETQ.

The gene calls are TRBV10-1 and TRBJ1-1; D perhaps matches TRBD1 (6 bases). Germline V lookup: CDR1 WNHNN, CDR2 SYGVQD (reference sequence). Trimming pared 3 bases from V and 0 bases from J, leaving 8 bases between. The CDR3 consists of 14 residues. In DNA form, the CDR3 reads TGCGCCAGCAGTGACAGGGGTGTGAACACTGAAGCTTTCTTT. Translation: CASSDRGVNTEAFF.

The count of this clone is one. V usage is TRBV4-1 and J usage is TRBJ2-1; 8 nucleotides line up with TRBD2. V was pared by 3 bases and J by 7 bases, with 11 bases of the junction left unmatched. This CDR3 has 16 residues. Germline lookup yields CDR1 MGHRA and CDR2 YSYEKL. The CDR3 spells CASSHLSGGAWNEQFF. Here the CDR3 DNA reads TGCGCCAGCAGCCACCTTTCCGGGGGGGCCTGGAATGAGCAGTTCTTC.

V usage is TRBV19 and J usage is TRBJ2-1, with 10 bases identical to TRBD2. J was trimmed by 6 bases and V by 4 bases; bases with no gene match: 9. The CDR3 runs 16 residues. Germline assignment: CDR1 LNHDA and CDR2 SQIVND (reference sequence). Written as DNA, the CDR3 is TGTGCCAGTAGTACCCCAGGGGGACTAGCGTCCAATGAGCAGTTCTTC. As protein: CASSTPGGLASNEQFF.

This clone was recorded a few times. This chain connects TRBV6-1 to TRBJ1-3, with D possibly TRBD1 on 5 matching bases. This CDR3 region has 15 residues. CDR1 and CDR2 (germline): MNHNS, SASEGT. The germline V and J ends were trimmed by 9 bases and 0 bases, with 15 bases remaining between them. CDR3 region: CARSGANVSGNTIYF. CDR3 nucleotides: TGTGCCAGATCCGGGGCTAACGTCTCTGGAAACACCATATATTTT.

This CDR3 reads CASSVRAQINSPLHF. The DNA of the CDR3 is TGTGCCAGCAGTGTAAGGGCCCAGATTAATTCACCCCTCCACTTT. The chain links TRBV2 to TRBJ1-6; D gene uncertain. V was cut by 4 bases and J by 6 bases, with 13 bases left in between. The germline V gene encodes CDR1 SNHLY and CDR2 FYNNEI. The CDR3 length is 15 residues.

The chain combines TRBV6-4 with TRBJ2-7; possibly TRBD1 or TRBD2 for D (5 bases each). With 1 base removed from V and 6 bases from J, the gap between germline ends came to 10 bases. Germline V gene lookup returns CDR1 MRHNA and CDR2 SNTAGT. The CDR3 runs to 13 residues. CDR3 sequence: CASSDLRGGEQYF. Written as DNA, the CDR3 is TGTGCCAGCAGTGACTTGAGGGGTGGCGAGCAGTACTTC.

This rearrangement joins TRBV30 to TRBJ2-1, with D hard to call. The length of the CDR3 is 13 residues. V was clipped by 2 bases and J by 4 bases, with 9 bases between them. The V gene's germline CDR1 is GTSNPN and CDR2 SVGIG (reference sequence). The CDR3 region has the DNA TGTGCCTGGAGTTTAGGGTCTTACAATGAGCAGTTCTTC. As protein: CAWSLGSYNEQFF.

This clone was seen a single time. The genes are TRBV15 and TRBJ2-7; D unclear. Germline V lookup: CDR1 LNHNV, CDR2 YYDKDF (reference sequence). V was clipped by 4 bases and J by 2 bases, with 15 bases between them. CDR3 size: 15 residues. The CDR3 DNA reads as TGTGCCACCAGCAAGACCCTAGTAGAGGCCTACGAGCAGTACTTC. Translation: CATSKTLVEAYEQYF.

The genes are TRBV19 and TRBJ2-1, with 12 bases aligning to TRBD1. Germline trimming cut 8 bases from V and 3 bases from J; bases unmatched to any gene: 11. Germline loops: CDR1 LNHDA, CDR2 SQIVND (reference sequence). The CDR3 extends over 17 amino acids. The CDR3 nucleotides read TGTGCCAGTTGGGACAGGGGGCAGTATGATCGCTACAATGAGCAGTTCTTC. This encodes CASWDRGQYDRYNEQFF.

This chain joins TRBV5-4 and TRBJ1-2; TRBD1 might be the D (6 bases). Between the trimmed V and J ends, which lost 1 base and 8 bases, there was a span of 18 bases. Germline CDR1 reads SGHNT; CDR2 reads YYREEE (reference sequence). The CDR3 extends over 15 amino acids. The CDR3 DNA reads as TGTGCCAGCAGCTTGTCCGCCGGGGGGCGCGACGGCTACACCTTC. This encodes CASSLSAGGRDGYTF.

V and J are TRBV9 and TRBJ1-1; 9 nucleotides line up with TRBD1. CDR1 is SGDLS and CDR2 is YYNGEE in the germline V gene. The CDR3 runs 15 residues. The V and J ends lost 4 bases and 8 bases, in that order; junction bases with no gene match: 12. In nucleotides, the CDR3 is TGTGCCAGCAGCCCAGGGGGACAGGGACCACCCGAAGCTTTCTTT. Translation: CASSPGGQGPPEAFF.

The rearrangement links TRBV4-1 to TRBJ2-7, with 7 bases fitting TRBD2. This CDR3 is 16 amino acids long. J gave up 2 bases and V 5 bases, and 12 bases lay outside the gene matches. CDR1 is MGHRA and CDR2 is YSYEKL in the germline V gene. The DNA of the CDR3 is TGCGCCAGCAGCTTTAGGGAGAGCGGGGCCCCCTACGAGCAGTACTTC. As protein: CASSFRESGAPYEQYF.

The V gene is TRBV27, the J gene TRBJ2-1; TRBD2 might be the D (5 bases). The CDR3 has 12 amino acids. The V gene lost 7 bases and the J gene lost 7 bases, with 11 bases spanning the gap. Germline V gene sequence: CDR1 MNHEY, CDR2 SMNVEV (reference sequence). CDR3: CASNSPGNEQFF. The CDR3 coding sequence is TGTGCCAGCAACTCCCCGGGGAATGAGCAGTTCTTC.

V gene TRBV4-2 combines with J gene TRBJ2-1, with TRBD1 as a possible D gene (6 bases). Per the germline V gene, CDR1 is LGHNA and CDR2 is YNFKEQ. The V end lost 7 bases, the J end lost 4 bases, and 17 bases lay between the germline ends. The CDR3 runs 15 residues. The CDR3 is CASMVDRSGYNEQFF. The CDR3 nucleotides are TGTGCCAGCATGGTCGACAGGTCTGGATACAATGAGCAGTTCTTC.

The gene calls are TRBV7-6 and TRBJ2-1, with D possibly matching TRBD2 (5 bases). The CDR3 consists of 15 residues. Germline loops: CDR1 SGHVS, CDR2 FNYEAQ. Trimming stripped 5 bases from V and 4 bases from J, with 15 bases between. CDR3 in DNA: TGTGCCAGCAGCCTCGGACGGGAACCTTACAATGAGCAGTTCTTC. Its protein product is CASSLGREPYNEQFF.